A selection of T cell receptor beta chains follows, all from one sample in a study of blood T cell repertoires in COVID-19. Profiling relied on immunoSEQ multiplex PCR, and the TCRdb table lists in-frame clones only, not all of them. The table records 150,000 to 200,000 clones, roughly 80% of them present only once. Sequencing input: PBMCs or T cells enriched from blood (not recorded which). The source is a woman aged 45-60 years who had recovered from COVID-19. CDR3s include the opening cysteine and the closing phenylalanine or tryptophan. A D gene is named only where the DNA matches it firmly. Clone size is stated in some rows and not others, as once, few, many or a class when expanded.

cdr3_nt: TGTGCCAGCAGTTCTGTCCCCCTCGGGGACACCGGGGAGCTGTTTTTT
cdr3_aa: CASSSVPLGDTGELFF
clone_size: NA
d_call: NA
v_call: TRBV6-2/TRBV6-3
j_call: TRBJ2-2

cdr3_nt: TGTGCCAGCAGCCTGGGGGGGACAGGGGGCTTCGATTCACCCCTCCACTTT
cdr3_aa: CASSLGGTGGFDSPLHF
clone_size: NA
d_call: TRBD1
v_call: TRBV4-2
j_call: TRBJ1-6

cdr3_nt: TGTGCCAGCAGACGGACAGGGGCGAACACCGGGGAGCTGTTTTTT
cdr3_aa: CASRRTGANTGELFF
clone_size: NA
d_call: TRBD1
v_call: TRBV28
j_call: TRBJ2-2

cdr3_nt: TGTGCCAGCACCCTCACAGGCGCCTCCTACAATGAGCAGTTCTTC
cdr3_aa: CASTLTGASYNEQFF
clone_size: NA
d_call: NA
v_call: TRBV27
j_call: TRBJ2-1

cdr3_nt: TGTGCCAGCAGTTTTATGTCCGGGACAGGGGCCCAAGAGACCCAGTACTTC
cdr3_aa: CASSFMSGTGAQETQYF
clone_size: NA
d_call: TRBD1
v_call: TRBV28
j_call: TRBJ2-5

cdr3_nt: TGTGCCAGCAGCGCTCAACTAGGAGCCAACACCGGGGAGCTGTTTTTT
cdr3_aa: CASSAQLGANTGELFF
clone_size: once
d_call: NA
v_call: TRBV11-2
j_call: TRBJ2-2

cdr3_nt: TGTGCCAGTACCTCGACAGGGTTCATGGGCTACACCTTC
cdr3_aa: CASTSTGFMGYTF
clone_size: NA
d_call: TRBD1
v_call: TRBV19
j_call: TRBJ1-2

cdr3_nt: TGCGCCAGCAGCCAGAACGGGGGGAGAGAGGAGGGCTACACCTTC
cdr3_aa: CASSQNGGREEGYTF
clone_size: NA
d_call: NA
v_call: TRBV5-1
j_call: TRBJ1-2

cdr3_nt: TGTGCCACCAGTGATTCGGGAGATCAGCCCCAGCATTTT
cdr3_aa: CATSDSGDQPQHF
clone_size: NA
d_call: NA
v_call: TRBV24-1
j_call: TRBJ1-5

cdr3_nt: TGCGCCAGCAGCCGGAATTCGGGTAGCTCCTACAATGAGCAGTTCTTC
cdr3_aa: CASSRNSGSSYNEQFF
clone_size: NA
d_call: NA
v_call: TRBV4-3
j_call: TRBJ2-1

cdr3_nt: TGTGCCAGCAGCAGGGCCGGGACTCGAACCTCCTACGAGCAGTACTTC
cdr3_aa: CASSRAGTRTSYEQYF
clone_size: NA
d_call: NA
v_call: TRBV7-9
j_call: TRBJ2-7

cdr3_nt: TGTGCCAGCAGTTTAATTCCAGGGTCGGGTTGGGCTTTCTTT
cdr3_aa: CASSLIPGSGWAFF
clone_size: NA
d_call: NA
v_call: TRBV28
j_call: TRBJ1-1

cdr3_nt: TGCGCCAGCAGCCAAGATTGGTCTAGCGGGCGCTACGAGCAGTACTTC
cdr3_aa: CASSQDWSSGRYEQYF
clone_size: NA
d_call: TRBD2
v_call: TRBV4-3
j_call: TRBJ2-7

cdr3_nt: TGCGCCAGCAGCCTTACTAGCGGGGGGCCCGGGGAGCTGTTTTTT
cdr3_aa: CASSLTSGGPGELFF
clone_size: NA
d_call: TRBD2
v_call: TRBV4-1
j_call: TRBJ2-2

cdr3_nt: TGTGCCAGCCTCACGCAGTCAAACTACGAGCAGTACTTC
cdr3_aa: CASLTQSNYEQYF
clone_size: NA
d_call: NA
v_call: TRBV28
j_call: TRBJ2-7

cdr3_nt: TGTGCCACCAGCAGAGATGGGGGGACTAGCGGGAGTGCCGGGGAGCTGTTTTTT
cdr3_aa: CATSRDGGTSGSAGELFF
clone_size: NA
d_call: TRBD2
v_call: TRBV15
j_call: TRBJ2-2

cdr3_nt: TGTGCCAGCAGCCGCGGGGGTAGCACAGATACGCAGTATTTT
cdr3_aa: CASSRGGSTDTQYF
clone_size: NA
d_call: TRBD2
v_call: TRBV7-2
j_call: TRBJ2-3

cdr3_nt: TGTGCCACCAGTGACGAGACAGGGGACATGAACGAGCAGTACTTC
cdr3_aa: CATSDETGDMNEQYF
clone_size: NA
d_call: TRBD1
v_call: TRBV24-1
j_call: TRBJ2-7

cdr3_nt: TGTGCCAGCAGCATGCTGGTGAATGAACAGGGGATTTCTGAAGCTTTCTTT
cdr3_aa: CASSMLVNEQGISEAFF
clone_size: NA
d_call: NA
v_call: TRBV21-1
j_call: TRBJ1-1

cdr3_nt: TGTGCCAGCAGCTTGCCAGGGGCGCTGAGAGGTACTGAAGCTTTCTTT
cdr3_aa: CASSLPGALRGTEAFF
clone_size: NA
d_call: NA
v_call: TRBV5-4
j_call: TRBJ1-1

cdr3_nt: TGTGCCAGCAGTGCCGCCCGAGGTTCCTTCTCTGGAAACACCATATATTTT
cdr3_aa: CASSAARGSFSGNTIYF
clone_size: NA
d_call: NA
v_call: TRBV25-1
j_call: TRBJ1-3

cdr3_nt: TGTGCCAGCAGCACACAGGTGAACACTGAAGCTTTCTTT
cdr3_aa: CASSTQVNTEAFF
clone_size: NA
d_call: NA
v_call: TRBV7-3
j_call: TRBJ1-1

cdr3_nt: TGCGCCAGCAGCTTACCGGGACAGGGGTTGGGAGGGGCCAACGTCCTGACTTTC
cdr3_aa: CASSLPGQGLGGANVLTF
clone_size: NA
d_call: TRBD1
v_call: TRBV5-1
j_call: TRBJ2-6

cdr3_nt: TGTGCCAGCAGTCGACAGATTCAAACTAACTATGGCTACACCTTC
cdr3_aa: CASSRQIQTNYGYTF
clone_size: NA
d_call: NA
v_call: TRBV5-6
j_call: TRBJ1-2

cdr3_nt: TGTGCCAGCAGCGCCCCAGGACTAGCGGGAGACGAGCAGTACTTC
cdr3_aa: CASSAPGLAGDEQYF
clone_size: NA
d_call: TRBD2
v_call: TRBV3-1/TRBV3-2
j_call: TRBJ2-7

cdr3_nt: TGTGCCAGCAGGGGACACCCCTCCTACGAGCAGTACTTC
cdr3_aa: CASRGHPSYEQYF
clone_size: once
d_call: NA
v_call: TRBV19
j_call: TRBJ2-7

cdr3_nt: TGTGCCAGTATGAGGCGGGGGGCCGGCGGCGGCTACACCTTC
cdr3_aa: CASMRRGAGGGYTF
clone_size: NA
d_call: NA
v_call: TRBV19
j_call: TRBJ1-2

cdr3_nt: TGCGCCAGCAGCTTGACGGGTCAAAACAATGAGCAGTTCTTC
cdr3_aa: CASSLTGQNNEQFF
clone_size: NA
d_call: NA
v_call: TRBV5-1
j_call: TRBJ2-1

cdr3_nt: TGTGCCAGTAGTATTGGACAGGGACGGCACACCGGGGAGCTGTTTTTT
cdr3_aa: CASSIGQGRHTGELFF
clone_size: NA
d_call: TRBD1
v_call: TRBV19
j_call: TRBJ2-2

cdr3_nt: TGCGCCAGCAGCCAAGATTGGGGCAGGGTTCATCAGCCCCAGCATTTT
cdr3_aa: CASSQDWGRVHQPQHF
clone_size: NA
d_call: NA
v_call: TRBV4-3
j_call: TRBJ1-5

cdr3_nt: TGCGCCAGCGGCACGAGGGGGCACCAGCCCCAGCATTTT
cdr3_aa: CASGTRGHQPQHF
clone_size: NA
d_call: TRBD1
v_call: TRBV23-1
j_call: TRBJ1-5